The clone carrying this T cell receptor (beta chain) was seen only a few times. The data stem from a study of shared clonotypes between healthy human individuals. V shed 6 bases and J 4 bases; nucleotides not matched to a gene: 9. CDR1 is MNHEY, CDR2 SVGAGI, per germline. The length of the CDR3 is 15 residues. Generated by immunoSEQ multiplex PCR, the TCRdb table keeps only in-frame clones and is missing some. The top ten hold roughly 13% of the sample, which has fewer than 600,000 clones, around 75% seen once. V and J are TRBV6-5 and TRBJ1-3, with TRBD1 matching 7 bases. This receptor was identified in a middle-aged woman in good health. Some clones in this sample may be carry-over from other donors' samples. Sequenced: PBMCs. CDR3: CASSRGTADGNTIYF. The CDR3 nucleotides read TGTGCCAGCAGCCGAGGGACAGCCGACGGAAACACCATATATTTT.